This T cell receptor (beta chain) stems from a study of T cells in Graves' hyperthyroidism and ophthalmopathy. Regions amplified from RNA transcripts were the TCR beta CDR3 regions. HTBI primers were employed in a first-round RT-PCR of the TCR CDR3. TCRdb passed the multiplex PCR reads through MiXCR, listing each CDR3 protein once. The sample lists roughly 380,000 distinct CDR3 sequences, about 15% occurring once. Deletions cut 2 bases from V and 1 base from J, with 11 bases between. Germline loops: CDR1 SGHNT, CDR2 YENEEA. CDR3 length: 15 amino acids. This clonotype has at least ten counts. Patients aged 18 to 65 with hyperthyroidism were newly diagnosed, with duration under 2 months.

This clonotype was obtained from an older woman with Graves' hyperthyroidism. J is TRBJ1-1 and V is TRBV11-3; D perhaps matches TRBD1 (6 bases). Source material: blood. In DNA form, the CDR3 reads TGTGCCAGCAGCTTAACAGGGAGGGCGAACACTGAAGCTTTCTTT. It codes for CASSLTGRANTEAFF. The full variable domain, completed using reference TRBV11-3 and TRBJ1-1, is EAGVVQSPRYKIIEKKQPVAFWCNPISGHNTLYWYLQNLGQGPELLIRYENEEAVDDSQLPKDRFSAERLKGVDSTLKIQPAELGDSAVYLCASSLTGRANTEAFFGQGTRLTVV.